This T cell receptor (beta chain) derives from a study of shared clonotypes between healthy human individuals. The method was immunoSEQ multiplex PCR; TCRdb's version includes in-frame clones alone and lacks a portion of them. The sample records about 600,000 clones, almost 97% being singletons. This CDR3 contains 16 residues. The ends were cut back, 2 bases at V and 4 bases at J, with 12 bases in the middle. From germline, CDR1 is WNHNN and CDR2 SYGVQD (reference sequence). This chain connects TRBV10-1 to TRBJ2-6; tentatively, D is TRBD2 (5 bases). This TCR derives from a woman younger than 45 in good health. Sequencing input: naive CD4+ T cells sorted from blood. Subset noted: CD45RA+ positively selected. CDR3 bases: TGCGCCAGCAGTGAGGGAGGTCAGGCCGGGGCCAACGTCCTGACTTTC. Protein product: CASSEGGQAGANVLTF.